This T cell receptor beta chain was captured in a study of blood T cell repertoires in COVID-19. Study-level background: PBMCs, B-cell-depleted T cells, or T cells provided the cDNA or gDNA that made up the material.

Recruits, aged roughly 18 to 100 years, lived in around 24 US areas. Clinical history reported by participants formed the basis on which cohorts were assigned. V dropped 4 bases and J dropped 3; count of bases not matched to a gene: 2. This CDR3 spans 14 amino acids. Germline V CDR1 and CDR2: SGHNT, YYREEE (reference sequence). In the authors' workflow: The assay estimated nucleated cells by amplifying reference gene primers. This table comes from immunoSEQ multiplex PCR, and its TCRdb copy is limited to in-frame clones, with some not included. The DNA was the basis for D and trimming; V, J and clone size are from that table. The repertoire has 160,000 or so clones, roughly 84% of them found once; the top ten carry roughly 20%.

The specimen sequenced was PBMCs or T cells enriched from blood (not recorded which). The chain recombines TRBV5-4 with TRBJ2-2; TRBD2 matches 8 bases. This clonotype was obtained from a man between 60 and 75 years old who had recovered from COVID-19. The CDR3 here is CASSRGGYTGELFF. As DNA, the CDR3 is TGTGCCAGCAGCCGGGGGGGTTACACCGGGGAGCTGTTTTTT.